This T cell receptor (beta chain) derives from a study of T cells in narcolepsy. Study-wide background: Donors had narcolepsy type 1 or type 2, or were healthy controls. Study findings and constraints: Reportedly, autoreactive clonotypes were serially detected in patients' blood but not controls'.

The germline CDR1 and CDR2 sequences are MDHEN and SYDVKM. The CDR3 runs to 14 residues. The V gene end was trimmed by 6 bases and the J gene end by 1 base; junction bases not matched to a gene: 5. Clones were read by immunoSEQ multiplex PCR, and TCRdb kept only the in-frame ones, dropping some. The table includes fewer than 40,000 clones, 70% to 85% detected once. As to this clone: Its antigen is still unknown.

Material for sequencing was memory (CD45RA-) CD4+ T cells from blood. The sequence was obtained from a human donor in good health. V is TRBV28 and J is TRBJ1-1, with 7 positions matching TRBD1. CDR3 residues: CASSNRGRNTEAFF. The CDR3 nucleotides read TGTGCCAGCAGCAACAGGGGACGGAACACTGAAGCTTTCTTT.